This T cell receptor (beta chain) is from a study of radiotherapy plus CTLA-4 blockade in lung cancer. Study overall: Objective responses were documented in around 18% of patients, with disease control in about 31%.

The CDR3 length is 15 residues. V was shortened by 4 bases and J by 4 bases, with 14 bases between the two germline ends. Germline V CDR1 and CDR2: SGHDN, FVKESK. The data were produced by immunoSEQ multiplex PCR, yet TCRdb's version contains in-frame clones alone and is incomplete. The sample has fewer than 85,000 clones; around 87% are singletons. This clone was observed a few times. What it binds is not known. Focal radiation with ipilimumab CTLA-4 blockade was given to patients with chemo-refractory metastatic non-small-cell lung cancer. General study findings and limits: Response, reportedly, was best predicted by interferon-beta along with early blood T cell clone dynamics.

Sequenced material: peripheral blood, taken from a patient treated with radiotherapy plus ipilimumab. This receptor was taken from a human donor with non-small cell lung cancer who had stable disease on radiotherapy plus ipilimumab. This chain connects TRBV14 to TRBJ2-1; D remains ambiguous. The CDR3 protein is CASSLLMLGYNEQFF. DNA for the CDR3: TGTGCCAGCAGCCTACTTATGTTAGGATACAATGAGCAGTTCTTC.